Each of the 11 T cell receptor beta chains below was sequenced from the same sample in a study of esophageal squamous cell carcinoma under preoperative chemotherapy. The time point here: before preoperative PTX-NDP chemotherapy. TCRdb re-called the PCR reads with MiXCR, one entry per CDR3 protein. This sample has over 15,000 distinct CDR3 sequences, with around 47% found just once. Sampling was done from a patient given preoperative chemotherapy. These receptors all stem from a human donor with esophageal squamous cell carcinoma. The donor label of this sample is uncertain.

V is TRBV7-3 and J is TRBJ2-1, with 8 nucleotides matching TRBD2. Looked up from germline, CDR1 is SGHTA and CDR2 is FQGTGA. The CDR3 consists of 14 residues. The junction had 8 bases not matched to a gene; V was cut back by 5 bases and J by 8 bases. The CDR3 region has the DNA TGTGCCAGCAGCCCATCCGGGACTAGTCATGAGCAGTTCTTC. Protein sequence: CASSPSGTSHEQFF. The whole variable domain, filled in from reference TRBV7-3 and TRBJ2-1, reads GAGVSQTPSNKVTEKGKYVELRCDPISGHTALYWYRQSLGQGPEFLIYFQGTGAADDSGLPNDRFFAVRPEGSVSTLKIQRTERGDSAVYLCASSPSGTSHEQFFGPGTRLTVL.

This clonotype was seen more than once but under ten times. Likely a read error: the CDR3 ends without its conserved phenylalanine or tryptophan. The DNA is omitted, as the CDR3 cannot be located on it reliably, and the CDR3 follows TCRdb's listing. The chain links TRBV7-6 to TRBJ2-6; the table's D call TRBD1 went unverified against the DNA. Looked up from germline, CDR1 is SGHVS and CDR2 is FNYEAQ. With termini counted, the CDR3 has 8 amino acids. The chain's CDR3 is CASSLAGT.

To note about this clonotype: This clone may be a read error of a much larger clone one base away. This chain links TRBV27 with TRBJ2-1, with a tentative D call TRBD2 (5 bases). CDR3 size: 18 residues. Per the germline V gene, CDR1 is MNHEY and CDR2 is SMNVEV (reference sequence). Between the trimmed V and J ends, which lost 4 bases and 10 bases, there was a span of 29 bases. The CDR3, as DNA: TGTGCCAGCAGTTATCTAGCCCAAAAGAATATAGGACTCTACGAGCAGTTCTTC. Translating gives CASSYLAQKNIGLYEQFF.

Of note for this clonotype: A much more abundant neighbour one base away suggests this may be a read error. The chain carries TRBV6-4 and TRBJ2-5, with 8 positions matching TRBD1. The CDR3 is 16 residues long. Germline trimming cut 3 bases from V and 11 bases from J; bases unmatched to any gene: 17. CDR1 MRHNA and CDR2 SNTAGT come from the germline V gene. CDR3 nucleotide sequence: TGTGCCAGCAGTGAATTGGGGACAGGATATTTCGATGAGCAGTACTTC. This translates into CASSELGTGYFDEQYF.

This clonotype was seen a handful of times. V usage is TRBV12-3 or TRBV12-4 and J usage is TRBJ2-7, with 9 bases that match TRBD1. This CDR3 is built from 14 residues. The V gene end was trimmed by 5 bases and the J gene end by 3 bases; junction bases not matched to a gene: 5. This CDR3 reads CASSNRDRVYEQYF. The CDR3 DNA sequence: TGTGCCAGCAGTAACCGGGACAGGGTCTACGAGCAGTACTTC.

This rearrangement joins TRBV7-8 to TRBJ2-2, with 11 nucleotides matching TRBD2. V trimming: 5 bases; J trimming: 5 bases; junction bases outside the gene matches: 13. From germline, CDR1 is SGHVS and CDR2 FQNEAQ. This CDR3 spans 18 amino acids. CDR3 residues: CASSAPSGRNVETGELFF. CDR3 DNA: TGTGCCAGCAGCGCCCCTAGCGGGAGGAACGTGGAGACCGGGGAGCTGTTTTTT.

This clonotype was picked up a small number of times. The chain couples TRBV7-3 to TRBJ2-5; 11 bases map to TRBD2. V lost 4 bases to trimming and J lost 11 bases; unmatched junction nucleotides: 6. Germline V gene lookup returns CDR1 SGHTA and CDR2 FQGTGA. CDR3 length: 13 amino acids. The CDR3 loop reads CASSSGLAGQQYF. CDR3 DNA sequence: TGTGCCAGCAGCTCCGGACTAGCGGGCCAGCAGTACTTC.

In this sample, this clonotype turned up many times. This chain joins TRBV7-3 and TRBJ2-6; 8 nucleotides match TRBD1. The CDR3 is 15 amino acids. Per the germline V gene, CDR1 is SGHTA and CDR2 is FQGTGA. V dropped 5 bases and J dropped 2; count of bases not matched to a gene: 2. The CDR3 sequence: CASSRTGTGANVLTF. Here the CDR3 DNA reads TGTGCCAGCAGCAGGACAGGGACTGGGGCCAACGTCCTGACTTTC. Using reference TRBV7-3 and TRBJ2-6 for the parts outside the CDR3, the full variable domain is GAGVSQTPSNKVTEKGKYVELRCDPISGHTALYWYRQSLGQGPEFLIYFQGTGAADDSGLPNDRFFAVRPEGSVSTLKIQRTERGDSAVYLCASSRTGTGANVLTFGAGSRLTVL.

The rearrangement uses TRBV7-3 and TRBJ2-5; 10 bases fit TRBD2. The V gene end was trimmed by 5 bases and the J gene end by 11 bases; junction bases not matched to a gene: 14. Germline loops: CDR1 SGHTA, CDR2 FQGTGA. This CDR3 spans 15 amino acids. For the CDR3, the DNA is TGTGCCAGCAGCACCGGACTAGCGGCTAACAATGAGCAGTACTTC. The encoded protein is CASSTGLAANNEQYF. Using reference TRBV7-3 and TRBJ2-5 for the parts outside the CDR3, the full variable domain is GAGVSQTPSNKVTEKGKYVELRCDPISGHTALYWYRQSLGQGPEFLIYFQGTGAADDSGLPNDRFFAVRPEGSVSTLKIQRTERGDSAVYLCASSTGLAANNEQYFGPGTRLLVL.

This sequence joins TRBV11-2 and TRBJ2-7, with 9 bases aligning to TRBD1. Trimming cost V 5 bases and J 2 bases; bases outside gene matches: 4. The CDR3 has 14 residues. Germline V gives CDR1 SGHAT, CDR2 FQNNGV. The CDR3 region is CASSPGTGTYEQYF. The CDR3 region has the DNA TGTGCCAGCAGCCCTGGGACAGGGACCTACGAGCAGTACTTC.

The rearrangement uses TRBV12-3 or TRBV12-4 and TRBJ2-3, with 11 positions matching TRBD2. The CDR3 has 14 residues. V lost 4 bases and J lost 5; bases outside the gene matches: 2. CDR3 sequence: CASSYSGGEDTQYF. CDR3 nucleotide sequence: TGTGCCAGCAGTTATAGCGGGGGGGAAGATACGCAGTATTTT.